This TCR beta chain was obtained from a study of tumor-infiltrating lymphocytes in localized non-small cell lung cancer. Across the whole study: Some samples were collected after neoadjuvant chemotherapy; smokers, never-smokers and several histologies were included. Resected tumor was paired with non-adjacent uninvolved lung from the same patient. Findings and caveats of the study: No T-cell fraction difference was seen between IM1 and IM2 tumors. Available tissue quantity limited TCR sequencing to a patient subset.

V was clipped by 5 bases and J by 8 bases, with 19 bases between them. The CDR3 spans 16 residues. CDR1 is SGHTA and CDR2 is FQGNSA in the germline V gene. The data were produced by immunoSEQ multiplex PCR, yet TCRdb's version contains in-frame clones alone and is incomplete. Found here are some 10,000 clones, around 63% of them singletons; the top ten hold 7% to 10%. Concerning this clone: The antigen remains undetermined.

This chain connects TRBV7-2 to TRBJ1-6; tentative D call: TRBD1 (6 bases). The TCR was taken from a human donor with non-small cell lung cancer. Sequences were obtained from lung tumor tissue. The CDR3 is CASSLRTGPGDSPLHF. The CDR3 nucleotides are TGTGCCAGCAGCCTACGGACGGGGCCAGGGGATTCACCCCTCCACTTT.